The 17 T cell receptor beta chains below were found in one sample sequenced in a study of T cell clusters in autoimmune cytopenias. TRB rearrangements were amplified by touch-down multiplex PCR with mixed TRB-A/B primers. TCRdb re-called the multiplex PCR reads, yielding one record per CDR3 amino acid sequence without DNA. This sample's table has 9,000 to 15,000 distinct CDR3 sequences. Each sample's input was around 250 ng genomic DNA, 30,000 to 45,000 genome equivalents. These same data were also listed under a study on T cell repertoires in aging, cancer and after chemotherapy.

The material sequenced was peripheral blood. Every receptor here comes from a human donor in good health.

The chain employs TRBV19 and TRBJ1-1; checking the TCRdb D call of TRBD1 is not possible without DNA. The CDR3 covers 17 residues. Germline loops: CDR1 LNHDA, CDR2 SQIVND (reference sequence). This CDR3 is CASYWAGTGAVNTEAFF.

The V gene is TRBV6-5, the J gene TRBJ2-3; TCRdb's assignment of TRBD2 cannot be checked, as there is no DNA. Germline V gives CDR1 MNHEY, CDR2 SVGAGI. The CDR3 length is 14 residues. The CDR3 is CASRSTSGTDTQYF.

The V and J genes are TRBV5-4 and TRBJ2-5; the TCRdb call, TRBD1, lacks DNA for checking. The germline gives CDR1 SGHNT, CDR2 YYREEE (reference sequence). The CDR3 contains 13 residues. Here the CDR3 reads CGQAYSPQETQYF.

The CDR3 loop reads CASSLQGQRYEKLFF. This chain links TRBV5-1 with TRBJ1-4; the D call from TCRdb, TRBD1, cannot be confirmed without DNA. The CDR3 has 15 amino acids. From germline, CDR1 is SGHRS and CDR2 YFSETQ.

V is TRBV19 and J is TRBJ2-3; TCRdb lists TRBD1, though no DNA is available to test this call. Germline CDR1 is LNHDA and CDR2 is SQIVND (reference sequence). This CDR3 has 16 amino acids. CDR3 sequence: CASIGGTGWSTDTQYF.

The chain uses TRBV6-5 and TRBJ1-2; no DNA is available, so the TRBD1 call from TCRdb remains unchecked. The CDR3 is 15 amino acids. Germline assignment: CDR1 MNHEY and CDR2 SVGAGI. The CDR3 reads CASSLQQGLAYGYTF.

Considering frequency, this clonotype is medium-sized. V gene TRBV29-1 combines with J gene TRBJ1-4; TCRdb calls TRBD1, which cannot be checked without DNA. The germline V gene has CDR1 SQVTM and CDR2 ANQGSEA. The CDR3 totals 14 residues. The CDR3 protein is CSVDAGGGGEKLFF.

The chain has TRBV5-6 and TRBJ2-5; TCRdb gives TRBD1 as the D gene, but with no DNA this cannot be confirmed. Germline V gene lookup returns CDR1 SGHDT and CDR2 YYEEEE. This CDR3 spans 15 amino acids. The CDR3 sequence: CASSLAFRGQETQYF.

This sequence joins TRBV11-2 and TRBJ2-1; no DNA is available, so the TRBD2 call from TCRdb remains unchecked. The CDR3 contains 13 residues. Germline V gene lookup returns CDR1 SGHAT and CDR2 FQNNGV. CDR3 in amino acids: CASSSGGENEQFF.

By frequency, this clonotype registers medium-sized. This rearrangement joins TRBV18 to TRBJ2-2. The CDR3 has 14 residues. Germline assignment: CDR1 KGHSH and CDR2 LQKENI. CDR3 sequence reads: CASSPRPNTGELFF.

CDR3: CASSLGTSGGGEQFF. The J gene is TRBJ2-1, the V gene TRBV7-6; TCRdb selects TRBD2, and the lack of DNA leaves this call unchecked. Germline values: CDR1 SGHVS, CDR2 FNYEAQ. The CDR3 is made up of 15 amino acids.

The J gene is TRBJ1-4, the V gene TRBV15; the D call of TRBD1 rests on TCRdb alone, since no DNA is present to check it. This CDR3 is 15 amino acids long. CDR1 and CDR2 from the germline V gene are LNHNV and YYDKDF (reference sequence). This chain's CDR3 is CATSITRDRGIKLFF. The whole variable domain, filled in from reference TRBV15 and TRBJ1-4, reads DAMVIQNPRYQVTQFGKPVTLSCSQTLNHNVMYWYQQKSSQAPKLLFHYYDKDFNNEADTPDNFQSRRPNTSFCFLDIRSPGLGDTAMYLCATSITRDRGIKLFFGSGTQLSVL.

The chain is built from TRBV30 and TRBJ2-5; the TCRdb call, TRBD1, lacks DNA for checking. The CDR3 is made up of 15 amino acids. Germline V gives CDR1 GTSNPN, CDR2 SVGIG (reference sequence). CDR3 sequence reads: CAWGPGTGGRETQYF.

This CDR3 is CSADRDGGYTF. V is TRBV20-1 and J is TRBJ1-2; the TRBD1 assignment by TCRdb is unverifiable without DNA. The germline V gene has CDR1 DFQATT and CDR2 SNEGSKA (reference sequence). This CDR3 has 11 residues.

V is TRBV5-1 and J is TRBJ2-3. CDR1 is SGHRS and CDR2 is YFSETQ in the germline V gene. This CDR3 spans 15 amino acids. The CDR3 loop is CASSLVEPSTDTQYF.

V gene TRBV18 combines with J gene TRBJ1-2. CDR1 KGHSH and CDR2 LQKENI come from the germline V gene. CDR3 length: 13 residues. The chain's CDR3 is CASSPGRDYGYTF. The complete variable domain, with remaining parts taken from reference TRBV18 and TRBJ1-2, reads NAGVMQNPRHLVRRRGQEARLRCSPMKGHSHVYWYRQLPEEGLKFMVYLQKENIIDESGMPKERFSAEFPKEGPSILRIQQVVRGDSAAYFCASSPGRDYGYTFGSGTRLTVV.

This chain uses TRBV11-3 with TRBJ2-2. Germline-derived CDR1 and CDR2 are SGHNT and YENEEA. This CDR3 is built from 14 residues. CDR3 loop: CASSLVSGSGELFF.